This is a list of T cell receptor beta chains from one sample in a study of monozygotic twins with inflammatory bowel disease. No DNA is given; TCRdb re-called the 5' RACE reads and lists each CDR3 protein once. The specimen's table records fewer than 400,000 distinct CDR3 sequences. The sequenced material came from blood. These receptors were obtained from a human donor with ulcerative colitis or Crohn's disease, or a healthy co-twin of an affected twin (not recorded which). CDR3s include the opening cysteine and the closing phenylalanine or tryptophan.

V gene: TRBV5-1; J gene: TRBJ2-7; CDR3 protein: CASSWGTTARGEQYF
V gene: TRBV25-1; J gene: TRBJ2-2; CDR3 protein: CASSDRQGEHTGELFF
V gene: TRBV29-1; J gene: TRBJ2-7; CDR3 protein: CSVWAPPYEQYF
V gene: TRBV7-2; J gene: TRBJ1-5; CDR3 protein: CASSLGDRGQPQHF
V gene: TRBV30; J gene: TRBJ2-3; CDR3 protein: CAWNRGADTQYF
V gene: TRBV24-1; J gene: TRBJ2-3; CDR3 protein: CATSDRLAEDTDTQYF
V gene: TRBV7-2; J gene: TRBJ1-5; CDR3 protein: CASSLYPDQPQHF
V gene: TRBV5-1; J gene: TRBJ2-3; CDR3 protein: CASSLEVGSGSGVNTQYF
V gene: TRBV20-1; J gene: TRBJ2-5; CDR3 protein: CSARDRGETQYF
V gene: TRBV5-1; J gene: TRBJ2-7; CDR3 protein: CASSPASGYEQYF
V gene: TRBV7-2; J gene: TRBJ2-5; CDR3 protein: CASSPRETQYF
V gene: TRBV5-1; J gene: TRBJ2-5; CDR3 protein: CASSSSLSGETQYF
V gene: TRBV6-4; J gene: TRBJ1-1; CDR3 protein: CASSDLPGTGRAFF
V gene: TRBV4-3; J gene: TRBJ2-6; CDR3 protein: CASSHIRPSGANVLTF
V gene: TRBV12-3/TRBV12-4; J gene: TRBJ1-5; CDR3 protein: CASSFGQALNQPQHF
V gene: TRBV7-2; J gene: TRBJ2-1; CDR3 protein: CASSLVRQGFSYNEQFF